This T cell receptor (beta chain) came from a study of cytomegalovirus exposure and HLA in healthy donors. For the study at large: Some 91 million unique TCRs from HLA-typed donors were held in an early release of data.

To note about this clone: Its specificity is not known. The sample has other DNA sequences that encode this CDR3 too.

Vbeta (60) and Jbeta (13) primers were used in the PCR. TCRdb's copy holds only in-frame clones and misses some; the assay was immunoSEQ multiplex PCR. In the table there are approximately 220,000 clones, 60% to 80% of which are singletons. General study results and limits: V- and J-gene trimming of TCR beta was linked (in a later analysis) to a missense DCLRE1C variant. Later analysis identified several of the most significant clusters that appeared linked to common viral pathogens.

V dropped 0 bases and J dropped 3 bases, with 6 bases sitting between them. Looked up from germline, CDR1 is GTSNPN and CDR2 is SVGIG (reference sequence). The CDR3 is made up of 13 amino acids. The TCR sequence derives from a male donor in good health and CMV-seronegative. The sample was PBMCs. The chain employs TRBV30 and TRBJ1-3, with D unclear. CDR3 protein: CAWSVTGGNTIYF. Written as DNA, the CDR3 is TGTGCCTGGAGTGTAACGGGTGGAAACACCATATATTTT.